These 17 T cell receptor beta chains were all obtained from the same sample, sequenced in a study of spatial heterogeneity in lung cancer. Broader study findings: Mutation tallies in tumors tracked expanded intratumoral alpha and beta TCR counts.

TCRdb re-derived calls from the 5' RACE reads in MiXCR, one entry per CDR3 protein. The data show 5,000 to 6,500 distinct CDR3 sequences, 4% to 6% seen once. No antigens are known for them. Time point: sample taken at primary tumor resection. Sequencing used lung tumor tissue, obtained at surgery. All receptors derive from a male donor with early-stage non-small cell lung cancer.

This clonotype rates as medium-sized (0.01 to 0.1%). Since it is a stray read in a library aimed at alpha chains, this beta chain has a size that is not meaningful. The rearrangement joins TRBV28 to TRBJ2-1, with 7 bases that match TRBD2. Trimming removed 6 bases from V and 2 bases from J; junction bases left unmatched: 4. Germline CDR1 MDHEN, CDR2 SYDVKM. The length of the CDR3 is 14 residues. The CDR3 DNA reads TGTGCCAGCAGAGAGGGAGGGCCCTACAATGAGCAGTTCTTC. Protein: CASREGGPYNEQFF.

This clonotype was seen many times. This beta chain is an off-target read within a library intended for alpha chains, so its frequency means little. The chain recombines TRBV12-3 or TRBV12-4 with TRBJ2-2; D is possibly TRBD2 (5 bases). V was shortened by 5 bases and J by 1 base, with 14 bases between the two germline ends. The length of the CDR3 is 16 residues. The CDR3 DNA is TGTGCCAGCAGTCGGGAACAACTATTGAACACCGGGGAGCTGTTTTTT. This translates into CASSREQLLNTGELFF.

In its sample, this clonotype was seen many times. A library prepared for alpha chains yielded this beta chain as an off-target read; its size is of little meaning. In DNA form, the CDR3 reads TGCAGTGCTAGACAGGGCTCTGCTTTCAATCAGCCCCAGCATTTT. Its translation is CSARQGSAFNQPQHF. The V and J genes are TRBV20-1 and TRBJ1-5; TRBD1 is a possible D gene (5 bases). V lost 2 bases, J lost 3 bases, and 14 bases lay in between. CDR3 size: 15 residues. Germline CDR1 is DFQATT and CDR2 is SNEGSKA (reference sequence).

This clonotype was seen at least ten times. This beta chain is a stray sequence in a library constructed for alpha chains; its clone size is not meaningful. CDR3 sequence (DNA): TGCGCCAGCATGGGACAGAATACCTACGAGCAGTACTTC. Encoded protein: CASMGQNTYEQYF. This sequence joins TRBV5-1 and TRBJ2-7, with 7 positions matching TRBD1. The CDR3 spans 13 residues. The V gene's germline CDR1 is SGHRS and CDR2 YFSETQ. Trimming removed 6 bases from V and 2 bases from J; junction bases left unmatched: 5.

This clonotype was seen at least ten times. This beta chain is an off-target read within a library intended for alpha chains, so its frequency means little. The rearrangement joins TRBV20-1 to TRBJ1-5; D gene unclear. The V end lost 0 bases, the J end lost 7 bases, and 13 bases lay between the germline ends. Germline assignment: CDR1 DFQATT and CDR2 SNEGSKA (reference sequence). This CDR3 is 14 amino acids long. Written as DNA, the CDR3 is TGCAGTGCTAGAGATGGGCTGGAACGGCAGCCCCAGCATTTT. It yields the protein CSARDGLERQPQHF.

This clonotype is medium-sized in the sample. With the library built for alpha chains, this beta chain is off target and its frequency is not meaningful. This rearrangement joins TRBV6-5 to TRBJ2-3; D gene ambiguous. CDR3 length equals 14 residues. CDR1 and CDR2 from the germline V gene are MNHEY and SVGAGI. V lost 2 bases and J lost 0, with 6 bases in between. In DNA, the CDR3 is TGTGCCAGCAGTTACGGGGTTAGCACAGATACGCAGTATTTT. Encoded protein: CASSYGVSTDTQYF.

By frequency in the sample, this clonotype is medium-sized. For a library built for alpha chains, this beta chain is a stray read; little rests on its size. DNA for the CDR3: TGTGCCAGCAGCTCATGGGACGTGGAGAGCAATCAGCCCCAGCATTTT. Translation gives CASSSWDVESNQPQHF. The chain recombines TRBV28 with TRBJ1-5; a possible D gene is TRBD1 (5 bases). This CDR3 region has 16 residues. Germline values: CDR1 MDHEN, CDR2 SYDVKM. Trimming removed 6 bases from V and 1 base from J, with 16 bases in between.

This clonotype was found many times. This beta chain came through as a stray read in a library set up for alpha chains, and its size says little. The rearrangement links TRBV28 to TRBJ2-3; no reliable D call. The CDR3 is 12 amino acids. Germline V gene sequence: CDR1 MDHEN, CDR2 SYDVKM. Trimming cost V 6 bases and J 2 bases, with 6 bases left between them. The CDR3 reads CASRANTDTQYF. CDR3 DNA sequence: TGTGCCAGCAGGGCCAACACAGATACGCAGTATTTT.

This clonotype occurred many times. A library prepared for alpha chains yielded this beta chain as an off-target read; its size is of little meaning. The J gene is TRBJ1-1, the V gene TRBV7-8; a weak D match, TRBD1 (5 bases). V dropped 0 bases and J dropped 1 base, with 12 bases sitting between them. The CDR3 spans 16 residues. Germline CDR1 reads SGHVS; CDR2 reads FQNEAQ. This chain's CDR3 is CASSLARRGPNTEAFF. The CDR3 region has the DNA TGTGCCAGCAGCTTAGCGCGGCGGGGCCCGAACACTGAAGCTTTCTTT.

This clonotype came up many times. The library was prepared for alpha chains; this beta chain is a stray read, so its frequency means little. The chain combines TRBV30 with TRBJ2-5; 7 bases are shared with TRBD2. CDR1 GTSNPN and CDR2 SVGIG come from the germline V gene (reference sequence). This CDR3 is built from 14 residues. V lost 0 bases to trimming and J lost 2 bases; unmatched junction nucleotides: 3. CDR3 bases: TGTGCCTGGAGTGTACAAGCGGGGCAAGAGACCCAGTACTTC. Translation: CAWSVQAGQETQYF.

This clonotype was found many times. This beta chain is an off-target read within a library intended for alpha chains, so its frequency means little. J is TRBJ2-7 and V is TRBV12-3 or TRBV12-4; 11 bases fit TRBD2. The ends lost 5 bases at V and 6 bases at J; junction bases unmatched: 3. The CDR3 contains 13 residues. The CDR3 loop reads CASSTSGRGEQYF. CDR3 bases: TGTGCCAGCAGTACTAGCGGGAGAGGCGAGCAGTACTTC.

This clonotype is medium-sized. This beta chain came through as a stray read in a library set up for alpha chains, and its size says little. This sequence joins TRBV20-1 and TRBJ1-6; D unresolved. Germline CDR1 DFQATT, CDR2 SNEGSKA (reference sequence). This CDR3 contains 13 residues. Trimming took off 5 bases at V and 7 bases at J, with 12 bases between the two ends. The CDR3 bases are TGCAGTGCTGGCCAAAACAAGAATTCACCCCTCCACTTT. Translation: CSAGQNKNSPLHF.

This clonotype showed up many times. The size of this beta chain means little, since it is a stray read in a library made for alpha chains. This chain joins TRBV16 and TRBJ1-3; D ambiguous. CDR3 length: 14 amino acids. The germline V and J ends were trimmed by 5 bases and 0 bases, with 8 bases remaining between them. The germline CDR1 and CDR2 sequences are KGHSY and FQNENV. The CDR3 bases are TGTGCCAGCAGCAGGGCCAGCTCTGGAAACACCATATATTTT. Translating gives CASSRASSGNTIYF. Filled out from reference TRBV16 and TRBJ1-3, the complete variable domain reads GEEVAQTPKHLVRGEGQKAKLYCAPIKGHSYVFWYQQVLKNEFKFLISFQNENVFDETGMPKERFSAKCLPNSPCSLEIQATKLEDSAVYFCASSRASSGNTIYFGEGSWLTVV.

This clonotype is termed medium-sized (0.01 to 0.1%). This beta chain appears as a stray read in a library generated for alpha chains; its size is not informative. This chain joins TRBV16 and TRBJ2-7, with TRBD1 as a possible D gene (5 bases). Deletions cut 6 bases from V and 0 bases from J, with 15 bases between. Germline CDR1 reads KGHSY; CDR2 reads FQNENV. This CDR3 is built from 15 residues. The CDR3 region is CASSPTVTVSYEQYF. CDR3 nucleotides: TGTGCCAGCAGTCCGACAGTCACGGTCTCCTACGAGCAGTACTTC.

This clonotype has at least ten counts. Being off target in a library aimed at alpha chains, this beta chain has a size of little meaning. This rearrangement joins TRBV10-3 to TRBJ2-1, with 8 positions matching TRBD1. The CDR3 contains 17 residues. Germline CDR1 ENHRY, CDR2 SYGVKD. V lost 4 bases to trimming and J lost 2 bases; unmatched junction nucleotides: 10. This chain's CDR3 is CAISGKDRVSPYNEQFF. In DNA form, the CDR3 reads TGTGCCATCAGTGGAAAGGACAGGGTATCCCCCTACAATGAGCAGTTCTTC.

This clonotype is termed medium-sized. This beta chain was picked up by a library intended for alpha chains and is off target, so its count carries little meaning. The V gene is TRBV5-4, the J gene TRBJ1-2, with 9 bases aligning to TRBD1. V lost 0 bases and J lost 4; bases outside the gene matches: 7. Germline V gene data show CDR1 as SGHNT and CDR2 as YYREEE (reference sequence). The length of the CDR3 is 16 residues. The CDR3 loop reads CASSLGTGGIGYGYTF. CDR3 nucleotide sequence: TGTGCCAGCAGCTTGGGTACAGGGGGCATAGGCTATGGCTACACCTTC.

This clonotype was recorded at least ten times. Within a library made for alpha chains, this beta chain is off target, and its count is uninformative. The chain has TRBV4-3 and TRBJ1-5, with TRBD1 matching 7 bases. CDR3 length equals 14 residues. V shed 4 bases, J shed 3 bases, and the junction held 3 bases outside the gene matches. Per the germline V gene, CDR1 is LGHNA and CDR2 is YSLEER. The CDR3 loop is CASSPGTANQPQHF. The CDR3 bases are TGCGCCAGCAGCCCAGGGACAGCCAATCAGCCCCAGCATTTT.